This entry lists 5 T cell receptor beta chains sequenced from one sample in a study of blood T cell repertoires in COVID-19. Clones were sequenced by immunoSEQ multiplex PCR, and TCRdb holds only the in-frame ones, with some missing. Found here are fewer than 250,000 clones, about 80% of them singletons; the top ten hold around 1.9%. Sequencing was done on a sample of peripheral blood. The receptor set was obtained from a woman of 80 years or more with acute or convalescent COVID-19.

The CDR3 nucleotides read TGTGCCAGCAGCCACCAATCATATAGGAACACTGAAGCTTTCTTT. It specifies CASSHQSYRNTEAFF. The chain carries TRBV14 and TRBJ1-1; D unresolved. V was pared by 3 bases and J by 1 base, with 12 bases between. This CDR3 is 15 amino acids long. In germline, CDR1 is SGHDN, CDR2 FVKESK.

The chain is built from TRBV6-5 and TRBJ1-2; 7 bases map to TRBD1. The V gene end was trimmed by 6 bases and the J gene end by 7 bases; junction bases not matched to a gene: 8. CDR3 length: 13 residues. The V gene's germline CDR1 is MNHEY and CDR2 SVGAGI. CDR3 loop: CASRPTGNFGYTF. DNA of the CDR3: TGTGCCAGCAGGCCGACAGGGAATTTTGGCTACACCTTC.

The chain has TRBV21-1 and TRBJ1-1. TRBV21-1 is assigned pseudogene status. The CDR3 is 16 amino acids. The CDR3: CASSRLPNDQNTEAFF. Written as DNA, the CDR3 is TGTGCCAGCAGCAGACTCCCCAACGACCAGAACACTGAAGCTTTCTTT.

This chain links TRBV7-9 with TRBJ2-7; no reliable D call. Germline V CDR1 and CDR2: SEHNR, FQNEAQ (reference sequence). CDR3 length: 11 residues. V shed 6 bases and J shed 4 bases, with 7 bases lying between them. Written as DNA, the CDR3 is TGTGCCAGCAGTCTAGAATACGAGCAGTACTTC. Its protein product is CASSLEYEQYF.

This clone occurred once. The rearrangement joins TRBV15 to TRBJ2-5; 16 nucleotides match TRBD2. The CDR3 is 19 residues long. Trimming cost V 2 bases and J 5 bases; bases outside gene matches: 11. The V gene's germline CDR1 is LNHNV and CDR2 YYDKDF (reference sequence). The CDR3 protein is CATSRPDGTSGGARETQYF. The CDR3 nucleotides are TGTGCCACCAGCAGACCCGACGGGACTAGCGGGGGGGCTCGGGAGACCCAGTACTTC.